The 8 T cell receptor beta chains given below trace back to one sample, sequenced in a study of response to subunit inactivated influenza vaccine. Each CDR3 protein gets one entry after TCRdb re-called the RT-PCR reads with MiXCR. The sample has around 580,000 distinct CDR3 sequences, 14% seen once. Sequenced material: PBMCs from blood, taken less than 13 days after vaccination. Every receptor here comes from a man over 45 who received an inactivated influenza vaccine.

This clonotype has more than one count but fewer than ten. CDR3 sequence: CASSNRVVGETQYF. CDR3 nucleotide sequence: TGTGCCAGCAGTAACAGGGTTGTGGGAGAGACCCAGTACTTC. The chain joins TRBV28 to TRBJ2-5, with D possibly being TRBD1 (6 bases). The CDR3 has 14 residues. CDR1 is MDHEN, CDR2 SYDVKM, per germline. V was clipped by 5 bases and J by 4 bases, with 14 bases between them.

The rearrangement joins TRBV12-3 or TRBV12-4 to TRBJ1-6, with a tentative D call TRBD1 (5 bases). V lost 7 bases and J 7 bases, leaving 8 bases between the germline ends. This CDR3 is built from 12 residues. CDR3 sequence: CASTRQNSPLHF. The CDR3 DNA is TGTGCCAGCACTCGACAGAATTCACCCCTCCACTTT.

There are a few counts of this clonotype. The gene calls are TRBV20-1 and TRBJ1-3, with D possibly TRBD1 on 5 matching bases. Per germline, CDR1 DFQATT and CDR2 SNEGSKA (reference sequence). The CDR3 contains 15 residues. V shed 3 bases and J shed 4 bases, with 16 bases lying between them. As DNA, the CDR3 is TGCAGTGCTAGTAGGACACTTCTTAACGGAAACACCATATATTTT. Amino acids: CSASRTLLNGNTIYF.

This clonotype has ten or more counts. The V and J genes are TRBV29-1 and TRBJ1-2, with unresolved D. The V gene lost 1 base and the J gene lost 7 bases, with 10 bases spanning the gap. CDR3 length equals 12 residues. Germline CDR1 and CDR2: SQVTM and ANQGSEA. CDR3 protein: CSVEVWASGYTF. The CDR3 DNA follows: TGCAGCGTTGAAGTGTGGGCCAGTGGCTACACCTTC.

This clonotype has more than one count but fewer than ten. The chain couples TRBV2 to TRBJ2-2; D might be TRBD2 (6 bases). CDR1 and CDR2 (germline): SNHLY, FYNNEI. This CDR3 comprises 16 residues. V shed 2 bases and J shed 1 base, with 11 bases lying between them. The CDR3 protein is CASSEFLRGNTGELFF. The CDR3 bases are TGTGCCAGCAGTGAATTTCTGCGGGGGAACACCGGGGAGCTGTTTTTT.

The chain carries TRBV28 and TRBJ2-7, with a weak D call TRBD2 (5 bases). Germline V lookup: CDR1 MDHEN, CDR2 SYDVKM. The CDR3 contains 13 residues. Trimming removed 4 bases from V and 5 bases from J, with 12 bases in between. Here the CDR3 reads CASSSILGHEQYF. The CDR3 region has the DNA TGTGCCAGCAGTTCCATACTAGGACACGAGCAGTACTTC. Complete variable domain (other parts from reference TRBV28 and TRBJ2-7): DVKVTQSSRYLVKRTGEKVFLECVQDMDHENMFWYRQDPGLGLRLIYFSYDVKMKEKGDIPEGYSVSREKKERFSLILESASTNQTSMYLCASSSILGHEQYFGPGTRLTVT.

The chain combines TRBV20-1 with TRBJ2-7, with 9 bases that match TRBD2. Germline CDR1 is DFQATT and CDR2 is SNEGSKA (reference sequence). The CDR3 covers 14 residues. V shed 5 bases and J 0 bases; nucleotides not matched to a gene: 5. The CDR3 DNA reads TGCAGTGCTCCTAGCGGGGCTTACTCCTACGAGCAGTACTTC. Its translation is CSAPSGAYSYEQYF.

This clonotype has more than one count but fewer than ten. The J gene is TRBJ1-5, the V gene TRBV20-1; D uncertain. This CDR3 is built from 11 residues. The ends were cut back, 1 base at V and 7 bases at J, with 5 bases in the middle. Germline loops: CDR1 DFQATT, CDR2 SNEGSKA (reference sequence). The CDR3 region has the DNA TGCAGTGCTAGAGCCGGGCAGCCCCAGCATTTT. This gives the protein CSARAGQPQHF.